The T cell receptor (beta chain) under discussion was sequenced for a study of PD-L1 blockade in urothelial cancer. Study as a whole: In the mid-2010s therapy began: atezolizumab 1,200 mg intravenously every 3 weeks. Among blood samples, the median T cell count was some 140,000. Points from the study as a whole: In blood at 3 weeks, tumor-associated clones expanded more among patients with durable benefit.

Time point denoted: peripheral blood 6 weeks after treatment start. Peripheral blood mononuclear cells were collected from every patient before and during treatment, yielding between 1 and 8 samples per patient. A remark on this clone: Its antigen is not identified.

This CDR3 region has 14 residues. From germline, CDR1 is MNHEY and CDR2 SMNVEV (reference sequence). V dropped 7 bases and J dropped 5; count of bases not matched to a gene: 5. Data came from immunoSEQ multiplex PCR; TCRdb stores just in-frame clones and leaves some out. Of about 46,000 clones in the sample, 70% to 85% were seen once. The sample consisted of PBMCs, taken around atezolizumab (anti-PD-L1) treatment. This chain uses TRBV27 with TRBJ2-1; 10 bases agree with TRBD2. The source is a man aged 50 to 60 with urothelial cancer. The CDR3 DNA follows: TGTGCCAGCACGACTAGCGGGTACCACAATGAGCAGTTCTTC. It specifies CASTTSGYHNEQFF.